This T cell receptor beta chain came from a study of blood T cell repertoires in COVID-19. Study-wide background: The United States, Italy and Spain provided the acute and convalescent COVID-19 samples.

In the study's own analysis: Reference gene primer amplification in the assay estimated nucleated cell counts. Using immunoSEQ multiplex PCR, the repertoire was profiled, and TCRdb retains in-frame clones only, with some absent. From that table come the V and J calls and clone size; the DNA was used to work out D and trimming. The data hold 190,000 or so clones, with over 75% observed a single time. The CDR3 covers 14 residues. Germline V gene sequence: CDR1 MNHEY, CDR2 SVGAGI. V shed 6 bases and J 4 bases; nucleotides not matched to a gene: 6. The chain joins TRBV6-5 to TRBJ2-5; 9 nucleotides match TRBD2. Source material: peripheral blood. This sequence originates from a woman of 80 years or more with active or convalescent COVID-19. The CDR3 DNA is TGTGCCAGCAGCCCGCGGGGGGGCCTAGAGACCCAGTACTTC. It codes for CASSPRGGLETQYF.